These T cell receptor beta chains were read from a single sample in a study of T cell responses to AZD1222 COVID-19 vaccine. Profiling relied on immunoSEQ multiplex PCR, and the TCRdb table lists in-frame clones only, not all of them. Among over 150,000 clones listed, around 94% were seen once. The sample was peripheral blood, taken 28 days after the second AZD1222 dose. All receptors derive from an adult who received the AZD1222 COVID-19 vaccine. CDR3s include the opening cysteine and the closing phenylalanine or tryptophan. A D gene is named only where the DNA matches it firmly. Clone size appears in some rows only: once, few, many, or a class for an expanded clone.

D gene: .
clone size: .
V gene: TRBV5-1
CDR3 length: 14
J gene: TRBJ2-6
CDR3 DNA: TGCGCCAGCAGCTCGGGTGCGATAGCCAACGTCCTGACTTTC
CDR3 protein: CASSSGAIANVLTF

D gene: .
clone size: .
V gene: TRBV7-3
CDR3 length: 12
J gene: TRBJ2-2
CDR3 DNA: TGTGCCAGCAGTGGGGGAGCCGGGGAGCTGTTTTTT
CDR3 protein: CASSGGAGELFF

D gene: .
clone size: .
V gene: TRBV5-8
CDR3 length: 15
J gene: TRBJ1-2
CDR3 DNA: TGTGCCAGCACCCCTCGGGCAGGGCATGGCTATGGCTACACCTTC
CDR3 protein: CASTPRAGHGYGYTF

D gene: .
clone size: .
V gene: TRBV27
CDR3 length: 14
J gene: TRBJ1-1
CDR3 DNA: TGTGCCAGCAGTTTGCAGGGGAGTAACACTGAAGCTTTCTTT
CDR3 protein: CASSLQGSNTEAFF

D gene: .
clone size: .
V gene: TRBV13
CDR3 length: 14
J gene: TRBJ2-1
CDR3 DNA: TGTGCCAGCAGCCCGCAGCGGTTGCGCAATGAGCAGTTCTTC
CDR3 protein: CASSPQRLRNEQFF

D gene: .
clone size: .
V gene: TRBV29-1
CDR3 length: 12
J gene: TRBJ1-1
CDR3 DNA: TGCAGCGTTGAGGGTGGCGGCACTGAAGCTTTCTTT
CDR3 protein: CSVEGGGTEAFF

D gene: .
clone size: few
V gene: TRBV6-2/TRBV6-3
CDR3 length: 14
J gene: TRBJ1-5
CDR3 DNA: TGTGCCAGCAGTTTTAAACAGGTCAATCAGCCCCAGCATTTT
CDR3 protein: CASSFKQVNQPQHF

D gene: .
clone size: .
V gene: TRBV27
CDR3 length: 16
J gene: TRBJ1-1
CDR3 DNA: TGTGCCAGCAGTACGATTGACCCGTCAGGGAGGACTGAAGCTTTCTTT
CDR3 protein: CASSTIDPSGRTEAFF

D gene: .
clone size: .
V gene: TRBV2
CDR3 length: 15
J gene: TRBJ2-5
CDR3 DNA: TGTGCCAGCAGTGGGGGAATCTCGAGGATAGAGACCCAGTACTTC
CDR3 protein: CASSGGISRIETQYF

D gene: .
clone size: .
V gene: TRBV5-1
CDR3 length: 15
J gene: TRBJ1-5
CDR3 DNA: TGCGCCAGCAGCTTAGGACTTTATAGCAATCAGCCCCAGCATTTT
CDR3 protein: CASSLGLYSNQPQHF

D gene: .
clone size: .
V gene: TRBV7-2
CDR3 length: 13
J gene: TRBJ1-1
CDR3 DNA: TGTGCCAGCAGCTTTACAGGTTACACTGAAGCTTTCTTT
CDR3 protein: CASSFTGYTEAFF

D gene: .
clone size: .
V gene: TRBV7-2
CDR3 length: 18
J gene: TRBJ2-2
CDR3 DNA: TGTGCCAGCAGCTTAGGGCGGGCGGACACCAAATACACCGGGGAGCTGTTTTTT
CDR3 protein: CASSLGRADTKYTGELFF

D gene: .
clone size: .
V gene: TRBV6-2/TRBV6-3
CDR3 length: 15
J gene: TRBJ2-7
CDR3 DNA: TGTGCCAGCAGTTCCTCGGCTAGCGCGAGCTACGAGCAGTACTTC
CDR3 protein: CASSSSASASYEQYF

D gene: .
clone size: .
V gene: TRBV6-5
CDR3 length: 13
J gene: TRBJ1-2
CDR3 DNA: TGTGCCAGCAGTTACCAGGGGAACTATGGCTACACCTTC
CDR3 protein: CASSYQGNYGYTF

D gene: TRBD2
clone size: .
V gene: TRBV2
CDR3 length: 19
J gene: TRBJ2-7
CDR3 DNA: TGTGCCAGCAGTGACTACCGAAGCGGGACCCACTCCCCTTCCTACGAGCAGTACTTC
CDR3 protein: CASSDYRSGTHSPSYEQYF

D gene: TRBD1
clone size: .
V gene: TRBV4-1
CDR3 length: 15
J gene: TRBJ2-5
CDR3 DNA: TGCGCCAGCAGCCAAGATGGCACAGGGGAAGAGACCCAGTACTTC
CDR3 protein: CASSQDGTGEETQYF